Described below is a single T cell receptor (beta chain) sequence and its context. This sample is part of a study of shared T cell receptors in the human thymus. The repertoire was sequenced with immunoSEQ multiplex PCR; TCRdb's copy has only in-frame clones and lacks some. The table records about 380,000 clones, approximately 95% of them present only once. J gave up 6 bases and V 3 bases, and 12 bases lay outside the gene matches. The V gene's germline CDR1 is SEHNR and CDR2 FQNEAQ (reference sequence). The length of the CDR3 is 17 residues. The TCR was taken from a human donor. The V call is TRBV7-9, the J call TRBJ2-3; 10 positions match TRBD2. Material: thymocytes. The CDR3 reads CASSFLPGLAQHDTQYF. CDR3 sequence (DNA): TGTGCCAGCAGCTTTCTCCCGGGACTAGCGCAGCATGATACGCAGTATTTT.